This T cell receptor (beta chain) was profiled in a study of CD8 T cells in ankylosing spondylitis. Quantitative 5'-RACE was performed with molecular barcodes, and it yielded the TCR beta libraries. MiXCR, applied by TCRdb to the 5' RACE reads, yields one record per CDR3 protein. Found here are about 220,000 distinct CDR3 sequences, 5.5% to 7.5% of them singletons; the top ten hold 12% to 15%. For this clonotype: Antigen specificity is unknown.

Whole-study results and caveats: Some motif variants were previously reported in reactive arthritis synovial fluid and blood. Among TCR beta sequences, a motif of under ten highly homologous variants appeared characteristic of ankylosing spondylitis blood. It was reported that disease-linked clones were significantly enriched in matched ankylosing spondylitis synovial fluid. Disease-linked clones were CD8+ and relatively rare in peripheral blood.

The V gene's germline CDR1 is SGHDN and CDR2 FVKESK. The CDR3 runs to 14 residues. The V gene lost 6 bases and the J gene lost 4 bases, with 12 bases spanning the gap. The receptor was isolated from a male donor with ankylosing spondylitis. The source material was blood, either unsorted or a sorted T cell fraction (not recorded which). The chain combines TRBV14 with TRBJ2-2, with no clear D. The CDR3: CASSLTWSTGELFF. CDR3 DNA sequence: TGTGCCAGCAGTCTTACTTGGAGCACCGGGGAGCTGTTTTTT.